This TCR beta chain was sequenced during a study of cytomegalovirus exposure and HLA in healthy donors. Study-wide points: For most TCR beta V segments, an earlier analysis put the productive rate at about 87% or about 30% of the time. The authors enumerated over 150 TCR beta chains as linked to cytomegalovirus.

The PCR employed 60 Vbeta primers together with 13 Jbeta primers. Sequencing was performed with immunoSEQ multiplex PCR; in TCRdb, only in-frame clones are kept and a portion is missing. Of 90,000 to 100,000 clones detected, approximately 76% appear once; the ten largest clones hold roughly 7%. When sampled, the donors appeared nominally healthy, though they likely had unrecorded immune exposures. In germline, CDR1 is SGHKS, CDR2 YYEKEE (reference sequence). J gave up 3 bases and V 0 bases, and 2 bases lay outside the gene matches. The CDR3 spans 14 residues. This clone appeared a few times. Its matching antigen is unknown.

The source material was PBMCs. J is TRBJ2-5 and V is TRBV5-5, with TRBD2 matching over 7 bases. This TCR came from a man in his forties or fifties in good health and CMV-seropositive. For the CDR3, the DNA is TGTGCCAGCAGCTTGGGGGCGGGGGAAGAGACCCAGTACTTC. Translation gives CASSLGAGEETQYF.